Listed here is a single TCR beta chain. What it recognizes is unknown. The validation cohort, a group of 120 subjects, included the donors and was separate from the roughly 670-subject first cohort. This record belongs to a study of cytomegalovirus exposure and HLA in healthy donors. Study-level information: A later analysis reported the 95 to 150 validation repertoires used the same platform as the roughly 700 first-cohort repertoires.

Whole-study results and caveats: Most TCR sequences showed up rarely, but some public TCRs showed up in many donors.

V lost 4 bases and J lost 1, with 21 bases in between. This CDR3 is built from 18 residues. Germline CDR1 is SGHDT and CDR2 is YYEEEE. Sequencing was performed with immunoSEQ multiplex PCR; in TCRdb, only in-frame clones are kept and a portion is missing. The repertoire consists of approximately 70,000 clones, with about 95% occurring once and the leading ten covering approximately 0.59%. V usage is TRBV5-6 and J usage is TRBJ1-3; a weak D match, TRBD1 (6 bases). This TCR came from a woman younger than 35 in good health and CMV-seronegative. Sequencing input: PBMCs. Written as DNA, the CDR3 is TGTGCCAGCAGCACCCGGGGGGCAGGTCTTACATCTGGAAACACCATATATTTT. This sequence encodes CASSTRGAGLTSGNTIYF.